This TCR beta chain was sequenced in a study of T cells in Graves' hyperthyroidism and ophthalmopathy (dated by TCRdb to about 2019). The study in broad terms: Peripheral blood was sampled at the time of initial diagnosis, prior to any treatment. TCR V-J signatures able to tell the groups apart were searched for in a discovery cohort of some 100 patients, of whom about 40 had Graves' ophthalmopathy and under 65 had stable Graves' hyperthyroidism. An independent validation cohort of 18 to 20 hyperthyroidism patients and 17 patients who later progressed to ophthalmopathy tested prospective prediction of ophthalmopathy. The roughly 100 discovery patients were randomly divided into training and test sets at a 7:3 ratio. Thyroid tissue and blood T-cell repertoires from about 6 Graves' hyperthyroidism patients were also compared in the study. Following sampling, methimazole starting at 30 mg daily was given to hyperthyroidism patients, and high-dose intravenous methylprednisolone was given to ophthalmopathy patients. TCR Vbeta CDR3 sequencing of roughly 140 peripheral blood samples (43 ophthalmopathy, under 80 hyperthyroidism and roughly 17 progressor patients) is reported in the paper.

V was cut back by 4 bases and J by 7 bases, leaving a gap of 11 bases between them. The CDR3 starts with the cysteine, ends with the phenylalanine, and has 13 residues. CDR3 DNA is the only sequence kept; it has 39 bases, read in frame from the first base. CDR1 and CDR2 (MNHNS, SASEGT) derive from the germline V gene. General study outcomes and caveats: No statistical method was used to set the sample size in advance, and investigators knew the group allocation. In validation, the model predicted progression to ophthalmopathy with approximately 71% sensitivity and roughly 75% specificity, a median of about six months before onset. Blood samples also contained most of the expanded thyroid clonotypes (frequency above 0.001), which suggests that blood repertoires may reflect thyroid immune responses. A model built on a 13 V-J signature distinguished ophthalmopathy from stable hyperthyroidism, reaching roughly 88% sensitivity and 81% to 83% specificity in cross-validation and 80%/75% in testing.

Stable Graves' hyperthyroidism was defined as no progression to ophthalmopathy during 18 months of follow-up. Hyperthyroidism patients were aged 18 to 65 years and newly diagnosed, with disease duration of less than 2 months. Patients with uncontrolled infections, other autoimmune diseases, pregnancy or lactation were excluded. Diagnoses were based on clinical symptoms, serum thyroxine and TRAb, thyroid ultrasound and orbital computed tomography. Ficoll-Paque density gradient centrifugation was used to isolate PBMCs from approximately 10 ml of fresh peripheral blood. Total RNA was extracted using Trizol reagent, and RNA quality was assessed on an Agilent 2100 Bioanalyzer. A note on this clonotype: Its antigen has not been determined. No quality values exist for individual bases; no much larger clone is one base distant.

The TCR beta CDR3 regions were amplified from the RNA transcripts. For the first round of RT-PCR on the TCR CDR3, the HTBI primer set was used together with the Qiagen OneStep RT-PCR kit. The libraries were constructed in a second round of multiplex PCR and then size-selected and purified. Sequencing of the libraries was done on an Illumina HiSeq2000 using paired-end 100 bp reads. On the study's bioinformatics: SOAPnuke was used to process the raw data, removing reads that contained adapters or uncalled bases, had a mean Phred below 15, or lacked an exact match to the constant primer or identifier. High-quality paired reads were merged using COPE v1.2.5, and each unique nucleotide sequence was defined as a clonotype. Clonotypes were aligned to IMGT TRBV, TRBD and TRBJ reference segments using MiTCR v1.1. The analysis was restricted to V-J combinations with a frequency above 0.0001, which together covered approximately 99% of the repertoires. The TCS score was defined as the ratio of F50 (clonal expansion) to E x V (chaos), calculated using BLOSUM62-based TCRdist between CDR3 peptides within each V-J. Welch's t-statistics and random forest reduced 500 to 550 V-J features to about 13, which were used in a naive Bayes classifier (R e1071). Through fastp at Q25 and MiXCR, TCRdb rebuilt clones from the public reads, retaining in-frame beta chains. Every entry covers one CDR3 protein and lists the most common genes and DNA from its rows. These V and J calls derive from TCRdb rather than the authors' analysis. The sample includes about 560,000 distinct CDR3 sequences, with approximately 14% observed a single time. The ten most abundant clones make up around 7.3% of the sample.

The chain couples TRBV6-1 to TRBJ1-5; a tentative D call is TRBD1 (5 bases match). The receptor was isolated from a woman younger than 45 with Graves' hyperthyroidism. The sample taken for sequencing was blood. For the CDR3, the sequence is CASSGSGGQPQHF. In nucleotide form, the sequence is TGTGCCAGCAGTGGGTCCGGGGGGCAGCCCCAGCATTTT.